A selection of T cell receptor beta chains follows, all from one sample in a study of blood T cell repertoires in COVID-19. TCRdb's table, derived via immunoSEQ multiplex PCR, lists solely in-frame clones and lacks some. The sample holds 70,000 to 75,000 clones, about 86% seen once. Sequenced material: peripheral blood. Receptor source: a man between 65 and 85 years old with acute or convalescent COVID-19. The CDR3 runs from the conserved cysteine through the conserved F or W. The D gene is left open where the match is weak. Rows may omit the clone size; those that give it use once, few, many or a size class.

DNA: TGTGCCAGCAGCTTAGGGACAGGGTTTAGCGGCTACACCTTC; CDR3: CASSLGTGFSGYTF; size: NA; J: TRBJ1-2; D: TRBD1; V: TRBV7-2
DNA: TGTGCCAGCAGCGCTACAGGTAGCTCCTACAATGAGCAGTTCTTC; CDR3: CASSATGSSYNEQFF; size: NA; J: TRBJ2-1; D: NA; V: TRBV9
DNA: TGTGCCTGGAGATTCGGGCTAGCGGGAGCCCAAGAGACCCAGTACTTC; CDR3: CAWRFGLAGAQETQYF; size: once; J: TRBJ2-5; D: TRBD2; V: TRBV30
DNA: TGTGCCAGTAGTATAAAGGTCGGACCCGGACAGGCCTTTGCAACTAATGAAAAACTGTTTTTT; CDR3: CASSIKVGPGQAFATNEKLFF; size: once; J: TRBJ1-4; D: TRBD1; V: TRBV19
DNA: TGTGCCAGCTCACCACGACGCGGGAGTGGGGAGACCCAGTACTTC; CDR3: CASSPRRGSGETQYF; size: NA; J: TRBJ2-5; D: TRBD2; V: TRBV18
DNA: TGTGCCAGCAGTCTAACCCCGGGACAGGGGTCGGATGGCTACACCTTC; CDR3: CASSLTPGQGSDGYTF; size: NA; J: TRBJ1-2; D: TRBD1; V: TRBV5-4
DNA: TGTGCCAGCAGCAAACACGCCACAGAGGGCTCCTACAATGAGCAGTTCTTC; CDR3: CASSKHATEGSYNEQFF; size: NA; J: TRBJ2-1; D: NA; V: TRBV21-1
DNA: TGTGCCTGGAGTGTACTTACTAGCGCCTCCTACGAGCAGTACTTC; CDR3: CAWSVLTSASYEQYF; size: NA; J: TRBJ2-7; D: TRBD2; V: TRBV30
DNA: TGTGCCAGTAGTATAGGCCCGATGGGGGGGGCTCACACTGAAGCTTTCTTT; CDR3: CASSIGPMGGAHTEAFF; size: NA; J: TRBJ1-1; D: NA; V: TRBV19
DNA: TGTGCCAGTAGTATCCAGGGATACTCTGGGGCCAACGTCCTGACTTTC; CDR3: CASSIQGYSGANVLTF; size: NA; J: TRBJ2-6; D: NA; V: TRBV19
DNA: TGTGCCAGCAGCACCCCGACAGGGTTCGAGGGCTACACCTTC; CDR3: CASSTPTGFEGYTF; size: NA; J: TRBJ1-2; D: TRBD1; V: TRBV7-9
DNA: TGTGCCAGCAGCGTGGGACAGGGATCCTACAATGAGCAGTTCTTC; CDR3: CASSVGQGSYNEQFF; size: NA; J: TRBJ2-1; D: TRBD1; V: TRBV9
DNA: TGTGCCAGCAGCGACGGGGAGACCACCGGGGAGCTGTTTTTT; CDR3: CASSDGETTGELFF; size: NA; J: TRBJ2-2; D: NA; V: TRBV28
DNA: TGTGCCAGCAGCCCAGATAGGCAGGGCGGCTACACCTTC; CDR3: CASSPDRQGGYTF; size: NA; J: TRBJ1-2; D: NA; V: TRBV7-9
DNA: TGCAGTGCTAGTAATTCAATTTCAACTAATGAAAAACTGTTTTTT; CDR3: CSASNSISTNEKLFF; size: once; J: TRBJ1-4; D: NA; V: TRBV20-1
DNA: TGTGCCAGCAGTAGCCAAGAACCTGGTGGCTACACCTTC; CDR3: CASSSQEPGGYTF; size: NA; J: TRBJ1-2; D: NA; V: TRBV2
DNA: TGCAGCGTAGTCAAGACAGGGGGAAACACTGAAGCTTTCTTT; CDR3: CSVVKTGGNTEAFF; size: NA; J: TRBJ1-1; D: TRBD1; V: TRBV29-1
DNA: TGTGCCAGCAGTTTGCCGCCGGGACTAGGAAATGAGCAGTTCTTC; CDR3: CASSLPPGLGNEQFF; size: NA; J: TRBJ2-1; D: TRBD2; V: TRBV6-2/TRBV6-3
DNA: TGCGCCAGCAGCTTGCGGGACAGGCAAGACATTCAGTACTTC; CDR3: CASSLRDRQDIQYF; size: NA; J: TRBJ2-4; D: TRBD1; V: TRBV5-1
DNA: TGTGCCAGCAGAGGAGGGCAGAGCTCCTACAATGAGCAGTTCTTC; CDR3: CASRGGQSSYNEQFF; size: few; J: TRBJ2-1; D: NA; V: TRBV6-6
DNA: TGTGCCTGGAGAGTCAGGACTGAAGCTTTCTTT; CDR3: CAWRVRTEAFF; size: NA; J: TRBJ1-1; D: NA; V: TRBV30
DNA: TGTGCCATCAGTACCGGGACTAGCTTTAACGGCGGGGAGCTGTTTTTT; CDR3: CAISTGTSFNGGELFF; size: NA; J: TRBJ2-2; D: TRBD2; V: TRBV10-3
DNA: TGTGCCAGCAGCTGGGACCTCCGGGACTCTACCTACGAGCAGTACTTC; CDR3: CASSWDLRDSTYEQYF; size: NA; J: TRBJ2-7; D: NA; V: TRBV5-6
DNA: TGTGCCAGCTCACAAACAGGGGGCGAAGACACTGAAGCTTTCTTT; CDR3: CASSQTGGEDTEAFF; size: NA; J: TRBJ1-1; D: TRBD1; V: TRBV18
DNA: TGTGCCTTAGCCGGGACAGGGGGCTTAGAAGTTTTCTTT; CDR3: CALAGTGGLEVFF; size: once; J: TRBJ1-1; D: TRBD1; V: TRBV30
DNA: TGTGCCTGGAATCGGGGAACGGGCCAGCCCCAGCATTTT; CDR3: CAWNRGTGQPQHF; size: NA; J: TRBJ1-5; D: NA; V: TRBV30
DNA: TGTGCCAGCAGCTCTCAATTTACCGGGACAGGGCAAGCCGGGGAGCTGTTTTTT; CDR3: CASSSQFTGTGQAGELFF; size: NA; J: TRBJ2-2; D: TRBD1; V: TRBV7-9
DNA: TGTGCCTGGAGTGTAAGGGGTTTGGGAAACACTGAAGCTTTCTTT; CDR3: CAWSVRGLGNTEAFF; size: NA; J: TRBJ1-1; D: NA; V: TRBV30
DNA: TGCGCCAGCAGCTTACCACTAGCCTCCTACAATGAGCAGTTCTTC; CDR3: CASSLPLASYNEQFF; size: NA; J: TRBJ2-1; D: NA; V: TRBV5-1
DNA: TGTGCCAGCAGCCCCCGACAGGGCACCGGGGAGCTGTTTTTT; CDR3: CASSPRQGTGELFF; size: few; J: TRBJ2-2; D: TRBD1; V: TRBV3-1/TRBV3-2
DNA: TGTGCCAGCAGTTATGAGGGTGCGGGGGAGACCCAGTACTTC; CDR3: CASSYEGAGETQYF; size: NA; J: TRBJ2-5; D: NA; V: TRBV6-5
DNA: TGTGCCAGCAGTCCCCCCGGGACTACCCACTACGAGCAGTACTTC; CDR3: CASSPPGTTHYEQYF; size: few; J: TRBJ2-7; D: TRBD2; V: TRBV28
DNA: TGTGCCAGCAGCCTCCGGGACAAAACAGATACGCAGTATTTT; CDR3: CASSLRDKTDTQYF; size: NA; J: TRBJ2-3; D: NA; V: TRBV7-3
DNA: TGTGCCAGCAGTTACGATTCGCAGGGCCCCGGGGAGCTGTTTTTT; CDR3: CASSYDSQGPGELFF; size: NA; J: TRBJ2-2; D: NA; V: TRBV6-2/TRBV6-3
DNA: TGTGCCAGCAGTCTCGGGGGAGATACGCAGTATTTT; CDR3: CASSLGGDTQYF; size: NA; J: TRBJ2-3; D: NA; V: TRBV5-4
DNA: TGTGCCAGCAGTTTTCTCTACGCTCGCTATGGCTACACCTTC; CDR3: CASSFLYARYGYTF; size: NA; J: TRBJ1-2; D: NA; V: TRBV28
DNA: TGTGCCAGCAGCCGGACTAGTGGGGCCACAGATACGCAGTATTTT; CDR3: CASSRTSGATDTQYF; size: NA; J: TRBJ2-3; D: TRBD2; V: TRBV25-1